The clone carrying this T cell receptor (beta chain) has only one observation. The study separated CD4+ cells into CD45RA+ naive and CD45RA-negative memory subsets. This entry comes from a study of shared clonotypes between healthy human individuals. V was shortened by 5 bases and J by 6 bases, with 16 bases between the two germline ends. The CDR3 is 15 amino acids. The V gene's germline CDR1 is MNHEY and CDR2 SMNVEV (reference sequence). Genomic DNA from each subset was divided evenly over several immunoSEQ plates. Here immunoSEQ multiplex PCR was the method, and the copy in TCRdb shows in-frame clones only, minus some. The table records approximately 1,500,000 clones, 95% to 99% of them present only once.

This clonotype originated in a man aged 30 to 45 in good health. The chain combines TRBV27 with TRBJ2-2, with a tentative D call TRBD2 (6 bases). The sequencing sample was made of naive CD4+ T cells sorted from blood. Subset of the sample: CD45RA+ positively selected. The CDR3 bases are TGTGCCAGCAGTAGGAAGCCAGGAGGGGCCGGGGAGCTGTTTTTT. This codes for CASSRKPGGAGELFF.